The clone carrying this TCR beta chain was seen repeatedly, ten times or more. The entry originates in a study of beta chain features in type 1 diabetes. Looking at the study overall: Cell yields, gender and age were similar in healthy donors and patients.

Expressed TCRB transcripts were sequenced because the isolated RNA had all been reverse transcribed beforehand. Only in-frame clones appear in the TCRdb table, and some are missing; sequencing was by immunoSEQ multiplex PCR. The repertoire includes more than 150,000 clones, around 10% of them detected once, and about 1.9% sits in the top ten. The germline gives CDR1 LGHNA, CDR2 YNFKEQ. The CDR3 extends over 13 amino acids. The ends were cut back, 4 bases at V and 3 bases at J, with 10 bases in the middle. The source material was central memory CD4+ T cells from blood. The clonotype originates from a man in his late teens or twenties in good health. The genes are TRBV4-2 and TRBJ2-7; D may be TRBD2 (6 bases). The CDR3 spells CASSLDYNYEQYF. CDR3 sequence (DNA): TGTGCCAGCAGCCTGGACTACAACTACGAGCAGTACTTC.